Shown below are 10 T cell receptor beta chains from a single sample sequenced in a study of blood T cell repertoires in COVID-19. Data came from immunoSEQ multiplex PCR; TCRdb stores just in-frame clones and leaves some out. Here the sample spans 390,000 or so clones, about 90% being singletons. The sequenced sample was peripheral blood. These receptors all stem from a woman aged 25 to 39 with COVID-19, enrolled during active disease.

The chain combines TRBV28 with TRBJ2-3; no clear D gene. There are 15 residues in the CDR3. Trimming cost V 2 bases and J 0 bases, with 9 bases left between them. In germline, CDR1 is MDHEN, CDR2 SYDVKM. The CDR3 DNA follows: TGTGCCAGCAGTTTAAATTTCGGGAGCACAGATACGCAGTATTTT. Amino acids: CASSLNFGSTDTQYF.

This clone was recorded once. This chain joins TRBV11-2 and TRBJ2-5; TRBD1 might be the D (7 bases). Germline-derived CDR1 and CDR2 are SGHAT and FQNNGV. V lost 2 bases to trimming and J lost 2 bases, with 15 bases between them. This CDR3 spans 16 amino acids. CDR3: CASSLKYAGQQETQYF. The CDR3 DNA reads as TGTGCCAGCAGCTTAAAATACGCGGGACAGCAAGAGACCCAGTACTTC.

The V gene is TRBV11-2, the J gene TRBJ1-1; 9 bases agree with TRBD1. The CDR3 consists of 18 residues. The ends lost 2 bases at V and 6 bases at J; junction bases unmatched: 16. Germline V gene lookup returns CDR1 SGHAT and CDR2 FQNNGV. The CDR3 DNA follows: TGTGCCAGCAGCTTAACCCCATATCCTACAGGGGGCGAGGCTGAAGCTTTCTTT. Its translation is CASSLTPYPTGGEAEAFF. The variable domain in full, with the rest retrieved from reference TRBV11-2 and TRBJ1-1, is EAGVAQSPRYKIIEKRQSVAFWCNPISGHATLYWYQQILGQGPKLLIQFQNNGVVDDSQLPKDRFSAERLKGVDSTLKIQPAKLEDSAVYLCASSLTPYPTGGEAEAFFGQGTRLTVV.

V is TRBV28 and J is TRBJ1-1; 7 bases match TRBD1. The CDR3 has 15 residues. The ends lost 5 bases at V and 1 base at J; junction bases unmatched: 7. Germline CDR1 MDHEN, CDR2 SYDVKM. The CDR3 DNA follows: TGTGCCAGCAGTCCCAGACAGGGTTGGAACACTGAAGCTTTCTTT. It yields the protein CASSPRQGWNTEAFF. The complete variable domain, with remaining parts taken from reference TRBV28 and TRBJ1-1, reads DVKVTQSSRYLVKRTGEKVFLECVQDMDHENMFWYRQDPGLGLRLIYFSYDVKMKEKGDIPEGYSVSREKKERFSLILESASTNQTSMYLCASSPRQGWNTEAFFGQGTRLTVV.

This rearrangement joins TRBV2 to TRBJ2-7; D is possibly TRBD1 (6 bases). CDR3 length equals 13 residues. Trimming stripped 9 bases from V and 0 bases from J, with 12 bases between. The germline V gene encodes CDR1 SNHLY and CDR2 FYNNEI. The CDR3: CARGGSSSYEQYF. CDR3 nucleotide sequence: TGTGCCAGAGGGGGTTCTAGCTCCTACGAGCAGTACTTC.

This chain connects TRBV12-3 or TRBV12-4 to TRBJ1-5; D is unresolved. The V gene lost 6 bases and the J gene lost 0 bases, with 3 bases spanning the gap. The CDR3 runs to 12 residues. The CDR3 DNA follows: TGTGCCAGCAGACTTAGCAATCAGCCCCAGCATTTT. Translating it yields CASRLSNQPQHF.

The J gene is TRBJ1-1, the V gene TRBV3-1 (or the pseudogene TRBV3-2); possibly TRBD1 for D (5 bases). The CDR3 contains 15 residues. Trimming removed 4 bases at V and 4 bases at J, with 16 bases between. Germline CDR1 and CDR2: LGHDT and YNNKEL (reference sequence). The CDR3 sequence is CASSPEVGLATEAFF. Written as DNA, the CDR3 is TGTGCCAGCAGCCCCGAGGTGGGGCTGGCCACTGAAGCTTTCTTT.

V is TRBV19 and J is TRBJ1-5, with 12 nucleotides matching TRBD1. Germline CDR1 and CDR2: LNHDA and SQIVND (reference sequence). V dropped 4 bases and J dropped 7; count of bases not matched to a gene: 5. The CDR3 sequence is 15 residues long. The CDR3 sequence: CASSRGQGAEQPQHF. The CDR3 coding sequence is TGTGCCAGTAGTAGGGGACAGGGGGCAGAACAGCCCCAGCATTTT.

This sequence joins TRBV6-5 and TRBJ2-3; TRBD2 is a possible D gene (5 bases). The CDR3 is 13 residues long. CDR1 is MNHEY, CDR2 SVGAGI, per germline. The V end lost 5 bases, the J end lost 0 bases, and 6 bases lay between the germline ends. The CDR3 coding sequence is TGTGCCAGCAGTCGGACTAGCACAGATACGCAGTATTTT. Translating it yields CASSRTSTDTQYF.

The chain recombines TRBV7-9 with TRBJ2-7; 7 nucleotides agree with TRBD2. The CDR3 totals 13 residues. V trimming: 5 bases; J trimming: 8 bases; junction bases outside the gene matches: 9. In germline, CDR1 is SEHNR, CDR2 FQNEAQ (reference sequence). The CDR3 DNA is TGTGCCAGCAGCCCCCGGGCGGGGGAGCAGCAGTACTTC. Its translation: CASSPRAGEQQYF. The whole variable domain, filled in from reference TRBV7-9 and TRBJ2-7, reads DTGVSQNPRHKITKRGQNVTFRCDPISEHNRLYWYRQTLGQGPEFLTYFQNEAQLEKSRLLSDRFSAERPKGSFSTLEIQRTEQGDSAMYLCASSPRAGEQQYFGPGTRLTVT.